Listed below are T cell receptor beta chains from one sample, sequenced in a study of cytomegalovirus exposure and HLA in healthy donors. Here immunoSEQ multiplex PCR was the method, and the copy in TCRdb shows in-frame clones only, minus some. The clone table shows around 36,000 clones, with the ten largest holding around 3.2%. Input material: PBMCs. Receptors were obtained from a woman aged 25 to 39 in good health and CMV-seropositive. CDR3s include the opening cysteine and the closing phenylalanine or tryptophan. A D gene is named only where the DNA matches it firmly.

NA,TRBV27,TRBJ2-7,CASSVNSREQYF,TGTGCCAGCTCCGTAAACTCTAGGGAGCAGTACTTC
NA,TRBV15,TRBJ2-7,CATSRGHRGAHEQYF,TGTGCCACCAGCAGAGGTCATCGGGGGGCTCACGAGCAGTACTTC
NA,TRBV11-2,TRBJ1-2,CASSLGSQIYGYTF,TGTGCCAGCAGCTTGGGCAGTCAAATCTATGGCTACACCTTC
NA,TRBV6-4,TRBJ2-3,CATSPGVSTDTQYF,TGTGCCACCTCCCCAGGGGTAAGCACAGATACGCAGTATTTT
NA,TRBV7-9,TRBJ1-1,CASSLGGEAFF,TGTGCCAGCAGCTTAGGGGGCGAAGCTTTCTTT
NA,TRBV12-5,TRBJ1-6,CASGLGEGNSPLHF,TGTGCTAGTGGTCTCGGAGAAGGTAATTCACCCCTCCACTTT
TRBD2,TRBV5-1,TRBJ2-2,CASSLGLAGLTGELFF,TGCGCCAGCAGCTTGGGACTAGCGGGACTCACCGGGGAGCTGTTTTTT
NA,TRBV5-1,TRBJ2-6,CASSLAQGGPGANVLTF,TGCGCCAGCAGCTTGGCCCAGGGGGGTCCTGGGGCCAACGTCCTGACTTTC
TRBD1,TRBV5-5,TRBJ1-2,CASSRDRGNYGYTF,TGTGCCAGCAGCCGGGACAGGGGTAACTATGGCTACACCTTC
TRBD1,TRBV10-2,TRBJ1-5,CASSRDRSSNQPQHF,TGCGCCAGCAGTAGGGACAGAAGTAGCAATCAGCCCCAGCATTTT
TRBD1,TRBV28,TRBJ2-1,CASTPSRQGINNEQFF,TGTGCCAGCACCCCGTCACGACAGGGGATAAACAATGAGCAGTTCTTC
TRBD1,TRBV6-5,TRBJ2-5,CASSFDREETQYF,TGTGCCAGCAGTTTCGACAGGGAAGAGACCCAGTACTTC
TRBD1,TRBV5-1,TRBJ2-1,CASSSGQPGDEQFF,TGCGCCAGCAGCTCGGGACAGCCCGGAGATGAGCAGTTCTTC
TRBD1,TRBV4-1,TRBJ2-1,CASSTKGQGYEQFF,TGCGCCAGCAGCACAAAAGGACAGGGCTATGAGCAGTTCTTC
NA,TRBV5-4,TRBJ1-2,CASSLQGGYGYTF,TGTGCCAGCAGTTTGCAGGGAGGATATGGCTACACCTTC
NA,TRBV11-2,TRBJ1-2,CASSPTDRSNYGYTF,TGTGCCAGCAGCCCGACGGACAGATCTAACTATGGCTACACCTTC
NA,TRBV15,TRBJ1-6,CATSSYTRGNSPLHF,TGTGCCACCAGCAGTTACACCCGGGGTAATTCACCCCTCCACTTT
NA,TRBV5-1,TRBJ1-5,CASSLDRNQPQHF,TGCGCCAGCAGCTTGGACAGGAATCAGCCCCAGCATTTT
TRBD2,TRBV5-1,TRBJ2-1,CASTRTSGGDEQFF,TGCGCCAGCACTCGTACTAGCGGGGGCGATGAGCAGTTCTTC
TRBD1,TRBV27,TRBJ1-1,CASSFDRVGTEAFF,TGTGCCAGCAGTTTCGACAGGGTAGGGACTGAAGCTTTCTTT
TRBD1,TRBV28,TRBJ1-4,CASSSGTVNEKLFF,TGTGCCAGCAGTTCCGGGACAGTTAATGAAAAACTGTTTTTT
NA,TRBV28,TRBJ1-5,CASRDSYSNQPQHF,TGTGCCAGCAGGGACAGTTATAGCAATCAGCCCCAGCATTTT
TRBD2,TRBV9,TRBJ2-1,CASSSRLAGEQMVFF,TGTGCCAGCAGCTCGAGACTAGCGGGGGAACAAATGGTGTTCTTC
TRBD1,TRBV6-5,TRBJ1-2,CASSYRQGSYGYTF,TGTGCCAGCAGTTACCGACAGGGGAGCTATGGCTACACCTTC
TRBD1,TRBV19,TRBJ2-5,CASRPGTGTWETQYF,TGTGCCAGTAGACCAGGGACAGGGACGTGGGAGACCCAGTACTTC
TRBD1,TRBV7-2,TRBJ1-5,CASSPVGTGGGIAQPQHF,TGTGCCAGCAGCCCCGTAGGGACAGGCGGGGGTATCGCTCAGCCCCAGCATTTT
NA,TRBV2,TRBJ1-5,CASSERYSNQPQHF,TGTGCCAGCAGCGAACGGTATAGCAATCAGCCCCAGCATTTT
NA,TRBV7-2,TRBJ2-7,CASSLASSGDYEQYF,TGTGCCAGCAGCTTAGCGTCCTCGGGGGACTACGAGCAGTACTTC
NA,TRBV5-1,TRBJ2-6,CASSEEPGMELISGANVLTF,TGCGCCAGCAGCGAAGAACCCGGGATGGAATTGATCTCTGGGGCCAACGTCCTGACTTTC
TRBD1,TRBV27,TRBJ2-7,CASSRDRNSYEQYF,TGTGCCAGCAGTCGGGACAGAAACTCCTACGAGCAGTACTTC
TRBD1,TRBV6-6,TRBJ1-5,CASRNRDRHQPQHF,TGTGCCAGCAGGAACCGGGACAGACATCAGCCCCAGCATTTT
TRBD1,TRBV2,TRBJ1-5,CASSEAGHRGAQPQHF,TGTGCCAGCAGTGAAGCGGGCCACAGGGGCGCTCAGCCCCAGCATTTT
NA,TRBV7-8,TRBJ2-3,CASSLIYSTDTQYF,TGTGCCAGCAGCCTGATTTACTCCACAGATACGCAGTATTTT
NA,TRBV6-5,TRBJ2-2,CASRGGWTGELFF,TGTGCCAGCAGGGGGGGTTGGACCGGGGAGCTGTTTTTT
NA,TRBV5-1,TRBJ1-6,CASSLGGESPLHF,TGCGCCAGCAGCTTGGGGGGAGAATCACCCCTCCACTTT
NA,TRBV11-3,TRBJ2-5,CASSLGAGRGETQYF,TGTGCCAGCAGCTTAGGGGCGGGGCGGGGCGAGACCCAGTACTTC
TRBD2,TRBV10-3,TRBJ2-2,CAISELGLAGHNTGELFF,TGTGCCATCAGTGAGTTGGGACTAGCGGGGCATAACACCGGGGAGCTGTTTTTT
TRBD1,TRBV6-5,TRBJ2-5,CASSRTGEETQYF,TGTGCCAGCAGTCGTACAGGGGAAGAGACCCAGTACTTC